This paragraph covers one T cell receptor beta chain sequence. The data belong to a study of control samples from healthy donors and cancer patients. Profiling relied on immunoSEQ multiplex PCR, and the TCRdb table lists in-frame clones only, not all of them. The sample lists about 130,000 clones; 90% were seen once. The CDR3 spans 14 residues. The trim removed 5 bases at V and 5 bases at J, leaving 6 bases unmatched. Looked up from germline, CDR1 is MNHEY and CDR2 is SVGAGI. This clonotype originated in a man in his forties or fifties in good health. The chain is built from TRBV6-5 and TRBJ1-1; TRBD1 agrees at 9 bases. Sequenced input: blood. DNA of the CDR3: TGTGCCAGCAGTACAGACAGGGGGTATACTGAAGCTTTCTTT. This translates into CASSTDRGYTEAFF.